Below are 21 T cell receptor beta chains sequenced from a single sample in a study of T cells after yellow fever vaccination. Each CDR3 protein gets one entry after TCRdb re-called the 5' RACE reads with MiXCR. Among some 240,000 distinct CDR3 sequences listed, approximately 3.2% were seen once. The specimen comprised CD4+ T cells sorted from PBMCs, sampled 10 days after the yellow fever booster vaccination. The receptors were gathered from a man in his late teens or twenties who received the YFV17D yellow fever vaccine.

This clonotype was recorded at least ten times. The rearrangement joins TRBV10-3 to TRBJ2-7; 7 bases match TRBD2. Trimming cost V 8 bases and J 6 bases; bases outside gene matches: 16. This CDR3 comprises 15 residues. From germline, CDR1 is ENHRY and CDR2 SYGVKD. The CDR3 nucleotides are TGTGCCATCGGAGAGGGGAGGGGAGGTGCTGGCGAGCAGTACTTC. This translates into CAIGEGRGGAGEQYF.

This clonotype was seen ten or more times. V gene TRBV4-2 combines with J gene TRBJ1-2; D is ambiguous. CDR3 length: 13 residues. Germline assignment: CDR1 LGHNA and CDR2 YNFKEQ. The V end lost 0 bases, the J end lost 4 bases, and 6 bases lay between the germline ends. The CDR3 sequence: CASSQDGLYGYTF. The CDR3 bases are TGTGCCAGCAGCCAAGATGGGCTCTATGGCTACACCTTC.

This clonotype was seen ten or more times. For the CDR3, the DNA is TGTGCCAGCCTAGCGATGAGCAACAAAAACATTCAGTACTTC. Translated: CASLAMSNKNIQYF. The chain carries TRBV12-3 or TRBV12-4 and TRBJ2-4; a weak D match, TRBD2 (6 bases). Deletions cut 8 bases from V and 3 bases from J, with 14 bases between. CDR3 length equals 14 residues.

This clonotype was picked up a small number of times. The gene calls are TRBV7-9 and TRBJ2-5; TRBD1 might be the D (6 bases). Germline CDR1 is SEHNR and CDR2 is FQNEAQ (reference sequence). The CDR3 has 13 amino acids. V was cut by 7 bases and J by 5 bases, with 14 bases left in between. In DNA form, the CDR3 reads TGTGCCAGCACCGAAGTAGGGGGTGAGACCCAGTACTTC. Translating it yields CASTEVGGETQYF.

This clonotype appeared many times. The chain recombines TRBV7-2 with TRBJ2-7, with D uncertain. The V end was cut by 1 base, the J end by 7 bases, with 11 bases between. The germline gives CDR1 SGHTA, CDR2 FQGNSA. The CDR3 consists of 13 residues. The CDR3 nucleotides are TGTGCCAGCAGCTTAGAGGTTTGGTTGGAGCAGTACTTC. As protein: CASSLEVWLEQYF.

This clonotype was seen a handful of times. This chain joins TRBV11-2 and TRBJ2-3; the D is unclear. The V and J ends lost 7 bases and 3 bases respectively, with 23 bases between them. The CDR3 has 17 residues. Looked up from germline, CDR1 is SGHAT and CDR2 is FQNNGV. CDR3 protein: CASTTPTGQDRTDTQYF. As DNA, the CDR3 is TGTGCCAGCACCACCCCGACCGGGCAAGATCGGACAGATACGCAGTATTTT.

This clonotype was seen more than once but under ten times. This chain joins TRBV28 and TRBJ1-1; D remains ambiguous. Germline V gives CDR1 MDHEN, CDR2 SYDVKM. Trimming removed 3 bases at V and 0 bases at J, with 11 bases between. The CDR3 is 15 residues long. Written as DNA, the CDR3 is TGTGCCAGCAGTTTTAATCGGGCTATGAACACTGAAGCTTTCTTT. Protein sequence: CASSFNRAMNTEAFF.

This clonotype was picked up many times. This chain links TRBV5-6 with TRBJ2-3; D gene ambiguous. There are 11 residues in the CDR3. In germline, CDR1 is SGHDT, CDR2 YYEEEE. The V and J ends lost 0 bases and 5 bases respectively, with 1 base between them. CDR3 DNA sequence: TGTGCCAGCAGCTTGGTAGATACGCAGTATTTT. It translates to CASSLVDTQYF.

The CDR3 sequence: CSVEAGGRRTDTQYF. In DNA form, the CDR3 reads TGCAGCGTTGAAGCAGGAGGACGGCGCACAGATACGCAGTATTTT. The V call is TRBV29-1, the J call TRBJ2-3, with D tentatively TRBD2 (5 bases). The CDR3 covers 15 residues. Germline V gene data show CDR1 as SQVTM and CDR2 as ANQGSEA. V was clipped by 1 base and J by 1 base, with 12 bases between them.

The V gene is TRBV7-3, the J gene TRBJ2-5; D possibly corresponds to TRBD2 (6 bases). V shed 2 bases and J shed 4 bases, with 17 bases lying between them. Germline assignment: CDR1 SGHTA and CDR2 FQGTGA. This CDR3 has 16 residues. The CDR3 DNA follows: TGTGCCAGCAGCTTAGTGGGCGGAGGGACTGGAGAGACCCAGTACTTC. Its protein is CASSLVGGGTGETQYF.

This clonotype has just a few counts. J is TRBJ1-1 and V is TRBV5-1; D ambiguous. Germline loops: CDR1 SGHRS, CDR2 YFSETQ. The V and J ends lost 0 bases and 3 bases respectively, with 9 bases between them. The CDR3 consists of 14 residues. The CDR3 here is CASSLDKSYTEAFF. The DNA for the CDR3 is TGCGCCAGCAGCTTGGACAAATCATACACTGAAGCTTTCTTT.

The rearrangement uses TRBV5-1 and TRBJ2-6, with D unclear. Germline-derived CDR1 and CDR2 are SGHRS and YFSETQ. The V end lost 0 bases, the J end lost 1 base, and 5 bases lay between the germline ends. CDR3 length: 15 residues. Written as DNA, the CDR3 is TGCGCCAGCAGCTTGGATACTTCTGGGGCCAACGTCCTGACTTTC. As protein: CASSLDTSGANVLTF. The full variable domain, in which reference TRBV5-1 and TRBJ2-6 provide the parts outside the CDR3, is KAGVTQTPRYLIKTRGQQVTLSCSPISGHRSVSWYQQTPGQGLQFLFEYFSETQRNKGNFPGRFSGRQFSNSRSEMNVSTLELGDSALYLCASSLDTSGANVLTFGAGSRLTVL.

This clonotype was observed a handful of times. Compared with germline, one end of the junction differs, possibly owing to a read error. The V gene is TRBV2, the J gene TRBJ2-5; 8 bases match TRBD2. The germline V gene encodes CDR1 SNHLY and CDR2 FYNNEI. This CDR3 spans 17 amino acids. CDR3 bases: TGTGCCAGCTGTGAAGCGCCGGGGGGGGCCGGAGGAGAGACCCAGTACTTC. The encoded protein is CASCEAPGGAGGETQYF.

This clonotype was counted only a few times. The chain couples TRBV6-1 to TRBJ1-1; tentatively, D is TRBD1 (6 bases). The CDR3 spans 15 residues. Germline V CDR1 and CDR2: MNHNS, SASEGT. Trimming pared 0 bases from V and 5 bases from J, leaving 13 bases between. For the CDR3, the DNA is TGTGCCAGCAGTGAAGCGCAGGCAGGGGAAACTGAAGCTTTCTTT. Translation: CASSEAQAGETEAFF.

The chain couples TRBV27 to TRBJ2-2; no reliable D call. CDR1 and CDR2 (germline): MNHEY, SMNVEV (reference sequence). The CDR3 runs to 15 residues. V was trimmed by 3 bases and J by 1 base, leaving 9 bases between them. CDR3 sequence reads: CASSLSPGNTGELFF. The CDR3, as DNA: TGTGCCAGCAGTTTGTCTCCGGGGAACACCGGGGAGCTGTTTTTT.

This clonotype was picked up a small number of times. The chain couples TRBV4-3 to TRBJ1-6; D perhaps matches TRBD1 (5 bases). The ends were cut back, 4 bases at V and 14 bases at J, with 21 bases in the middle. The germline V gene has CDR1 LGHNA and CDR2 YSLEER. The CDR3 spans 15 residues. CDR3 protein: CASSPSGRGPGALHF. In DNA form, the CDR3 reads TGCGCCAGCAGCCCCTCGGGAAGGGGCCCTGGGGCCCTCCACTTT.

The table lists this clonotype with many counts. The chain uses TRBV5-1 and TRBJ1-5; D not certain. With 0 bases removed from V and 7 bases from J, the gap between germline ends came to 11 bases. The length of the CDR3 is 14 residues. The germline V gene encodes CDR1 SGHRS and CDR2 YFSETQ. The CDR3 spells CASSLGEGGQPQHF. The CDR3 nucleotides are TGCGCCAGCAGCTTGGGAGAGGGCGGACAGCCCCAGCATTTT.

This clonotype was observed a few times. The chain uses TRBV18 and TRBJ2-2; TRBD1 is a possible D gene (6 bases). V was clipped by 8 bases and J by 1 base, with 11 bases between them. The V gene's germline CDR1 is KGHSH and CDR2 LQKENI. The CDR3 extends over 14 amino acids. The CDR3 DNA sequence: TGTGCCAGCGCCCGGGACAAGAACACCGGGGAGCTGTTTTTT. Translation gives CASARDKNTGELFF.

This clonotype was seen repeatedly, ten times or more. The chain joins TRBV7-9 to TRBJ2-5; D is unresolved. Germline-derived CDR1 and CDR2 are SEHNR and FQNEAQ (reference sequence). The CDR3 is 13 amino acids. V was trimmed by 3 bases and J by 2 bases, leaving 7 bases between them. The CDR3 DNA reads TGTGCCAGCAGCTTTCAACGGCAAGAGACCCAGTACTTC. Translating it yields CASSFQRQETQYF.

This clonotype was seen many times. The chain links TRBV29-1 to TRBJ2-5; TRBD1 might be the D (6 bases). Germline CDR1 SQVTM, CDR2 ANQGSEA. This CDR3 has 13 residues. Between the trimmed V and J ends, which lost 4 bases and 3 bases, there was a span of 12 bases. CDR3 in DNA: TGCAGCGTTGCAGTCAGGGGAAAAGAGACCCAGTACTTC. This sequence encodes CSVAVRGKETQYF. Drawing the rest from reference TRBV29-1 and TRBJ2-5, the complete variable domain is SAVISQKPSRDICQRGTSLTIQCQVDSQVTMMFWYRQQPGQSLTLIATANQGSEATYESGFVIDKFPISRPNLTFSTLTVSNMSPEDSSIYLCSVAVRGKETQYFGPGTRLLVL.

This clonotype was observed many times. The chain employs TRBV6-1 and TRBJ2-3; 7 nucleotides agree with TRBD2. Looked up from germline, CDR1 is MNHNS and CDR2 is SASEGT. V was pared by 7 bases and J by 2 bases, with 6 bases of the junction left unmatched. CDR3 length equals 14 residues. CDR3 sequence: CASTPGTNTDTQYF. CDR3 nucleotide sequence: TGTGCCAGCACCCCAGGGACTAACACAGATACGCAGTATTTT.